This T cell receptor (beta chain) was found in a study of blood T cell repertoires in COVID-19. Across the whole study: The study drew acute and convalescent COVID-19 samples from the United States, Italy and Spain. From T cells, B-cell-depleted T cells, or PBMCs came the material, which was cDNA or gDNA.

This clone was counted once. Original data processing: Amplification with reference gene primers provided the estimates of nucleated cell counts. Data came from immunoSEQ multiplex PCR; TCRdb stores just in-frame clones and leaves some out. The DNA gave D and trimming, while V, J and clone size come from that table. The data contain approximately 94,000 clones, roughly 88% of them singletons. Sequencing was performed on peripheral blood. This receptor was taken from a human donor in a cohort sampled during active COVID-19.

Here the CDR3 reads CASSPRDRGQETQYF. The CDR3 nucleotides are TGCGCCAGCAGCCCTAGGGACAGGGGTCAAGAGACCCAGTACTTC. The V call is TRBV4-1, the J call TRBJ2-5, with 10 bases that match TRBD1. CDR3 length equals 15 residues. Trimming took 4 bases from V and 2 from J; bases not matched to a gene: 4. CDR1 MGHRA and CDR2 YSYEKL come from the germline V gene.